A selection of T cell receptor beta chains follows, all from one sample in a study of T-cell reconstitution after alpha-beta-depleted transplantation in children. TCRdb recomputed calls from the PCR reads with MiXCR, one row per CDR3 protein. The table lists around 500,000 distinct CDR3 sequences, more than 20% of them singletons, with over 12% in the top ten. Sequencing used PBMCs, mostly from graft donor cells, obtained 360 days after TCRalphabeta/CD19-depleted stem cell transplant. These receptors came from a boy in the first two years of life who had a stem cell transplant for acute myeloid leukemia, so the T cells may come from the graft donor. Each CDR3 is given with its conserved first and last residue. The order of the fields is V gene, clone size, D gene, J gene, CDR3 protein, CDR3 DNA. D genes are given only for firm matches. Some rows have no size entry. The others give once, few or many, or a class for an expanded clone.

v_gene: TRBV29-1
abundance: -
d_gene: -
j_gene: TRBJ2-2
CDR3aa: CSVPSRNTGELFF
CDR3nt: TGCAGCGTTCCGTCCAGGAACACCGGGGAGCTGTTTTTT

v_gene: TRBV12-3/TRBV12-4
abundance: many
d_gene: -
j_gene: TRBJ2-4
CDR3aa: CASNLGAALAKNIQYF
CDR3nt: TGTGCCAGCAACTTGGGGGCAGCCCTAGCCAAAAACATTCAGTACTTC

v_gene: TRBV12-3/TRBV12-4
abundance: many
d_gene: TRBD1
j_gene: TRBJ1-1
CDR3aa: CASSLVGPGTGWTEAFF
CDR3nt: TGTGCCAGCAGCCTAGTAGGGCCCGGGACAGGGTGGACTGAAGCTTTCTTT

v_gene: TRBV7-6
abundance: -
d_gene: -
j_gene: TRBJ2-6
CDR3aa: CASSLPIPGANVLTF
CDR3nt: TGTGCCAGCAGCTTACCTATACCGGGGGCCAACGTCCTGACTTTC

v_gene: TRBV7-2
abundance: -
d_gene: TRBD2
j_gene: TRBJ2-5
CDR3aa: CASSLSGSPQYF
CDR3nt: TGTGCCAGCAGCTTAAGCGGGAGCCCCCAGTACTTC

v_gene: TRBV7-9
abundance: -
d_gene: TRBD1
j_gene: TRBJ2-3
CDR3aa: CASTPGVTGGVDTQYF
CDR3nt: TGTGCCAGCACCCCTGGAGTAACAGGGGGCGTAGATACGCAGTATTTT

v_gene: TRBV6-5
abundance: -
d_gene: -
j_gene: TRBJ1-5
CDR3aa: CASSYMENQPQHF
CDR3nt: TGTGCCAGCAGTTATATGGAGAATCAGCCCCAGCATTTT

v_gene: TRBV20-1
abundance: -
d_gene: TRBD2
j_gene: TRBJ2-1
CDR3aa: CSAREGLAHYNEQFF
CDR3nt: TGCAGTGCTAGAGAGGGACTAGCCCACTACAATGAGCAGTTCTTC

v_gene: TRBV4-2
abundance: few
d_gene: TRBD2
j_gene: TRBJ2-3
CDR3aa: CASSPHKAGTTPTDTQYF
CDR3nt: TGTGCCAGCAGCCCCCATAAAGCCGGGACTACCCCCACAGATACGCAGTATTTT

v_gene: TRBV5-6
abundance: -
d_gene: -
j_gene: TRBJ2-7
CDR3aa: CASSLDGAPSYEQYF
CDR3nt: TGTGCCAGCAGCTTGGATGGGGCCCCGTCCTACGAGCAGTACTTC

v_gene: TRBV20-1
abundance: few
d_gene: -
j_gene: TRBJ2-5
CDR3aa: CSAHRDLGQETQYF
CDR3nt: TGCAGTGCTCACAGGGATTTGGGGCAAGAGACCCAGTACTTC

v_gene: TRBV7-2
abundance: -
d_gene: TRBD1
j_gene: TRBJ2-7
CDR3aa: CAISPGQGFYEQYF
CDR3nt: TGTGCCATCAGCCCAGGACAGGGATTCTACGAGCAGTACTTC

v_gene: TRBV5-6
abundance: -
d_gene: -
j_gene: TRBJ2-3
CDR3aa: CASSLFISGTTDTQYF
CDR3nt: TGTGCCAGCAGCTTGTTTATAAGCGGCACCACAGATACGCAGTATTTT

v_gene: TRBV7-9
abundance: -
d_gene: -
j_gene: TRBJ1-2
CDR3aa: CARGSRPLYGYTF
CDR3nt: TGTGCCAGGGGCTCCCGGCCACTCTATGGCTACACCTTC

v_gene: TRBV29-1
abundance: few
d_gene: -
j_gene: TRBJ2-5
CDR3aa: CSVKGSQETQYF
CDR3nt: TGCAGCGTTAAGGGGTCCCAAGAGACCCAGTACTTC

v_gene: TRBV7-9
abundance: -
d_gene: TRBD2
j_gene: TRBJ2-1
CDR3aa: CASTLAGGPHEQFF
CDR3nt: TGTGCCAGCACCCTAGCGGGGGGTCCCCATGAGCAGTTCTTC

v_gene: TRBV29-1
abundance: few
d_gene: TRBD1
j_gene: TRBJ1-2
CDR3aa: CSVDRDRESYGYTF
CDR3nt: TGCAGCGTTGACCGGGACAGGGAAAGCTATGGCTACACCTTC

v_gene: TRBV7-3
abundance: -
d_gene: TRBD1
j_gene: TRBJ1-1
CDR3aa: CASSFDRGAEAFF
CDR3nt: TGTGCCAGCAGCTTCGACAGGGGTGCTGAAGCTTTCTTT

v_gene: TRBV15
abundance: -
d_gene: -
j_gene: TRBJ2-2
CDR3aa: CATSRWGLHTGELFF
CDR3nt: TGTGCCACCAGTCGATGGGGGCTGCACACCGGGGAGCTGTTTTTT